This TCR beta chain was obtained from a study of cytomegalovirus exposure and HLA in healthy donors. About the study: An earlier analysis found around 100 million unique TCR beta sequences from about 190 million T cells. Findings of the study overall: Listed as cytomegalovirus-associated were 150 to 200 TCR beta chains. Reportedly, a later analysis found an Asian-associated ancestry cluster had fewer N-insertions than the roughly 670-donor mean.

The PCR made use of 60 Vbeta and 13 Jbeta primers. Authors' data handling: As a later analysis found, there were 80 million or so unique TCR beta chains, of which roughly 11 million were shared. Method: immunoSEQ multiplex PCR; TCRdb's copy keeps in-frame clones and lacks some. Clonal size and the V and J genes are those of that table, whereas D and trimming came from the DNA. Of 65,000 to 100,000 clones in the sample, nearly 80% are singletons; the top ten hold roughly 6%. V lost 2 bases to trimming and J lost 3 bases, with 11 bases between them. The germline V gene encodes CDR1 SGDLS and CDR2 YYNGEE. The CDR3 consists of 14 residues. Concerning this clone itself: Its antigen is as yet unknown.

The chain carries TRBV9 and TRBJ1-1; tentatively, D is TRBD1 (5 bases). The sample comprised PBMCs. The clonotype comes from a female donor in good health and CMV-seronegative. CDR3 in amino acids: CASSVRQKDTEAFF. For the CDR3, the DNA is TGTGCCAGCAGCGTCAGACAGAAGGACACTGAAGCTTTCTTT.